The 25 T cell receptor beta chains below were found in one sample sequenced in a study of blood T cell repertoires in COVID-19 (dated by TCRdb to 2020 to 2021). To prepare the library, the immunoSEQ multiplex PCR assay was applied. Held by TCRdb, this immuneACCESS table contains in-frame sequences only and omits some clones. Under half of the omission traces to an unresolved V gene where checked; the cause of the rest is unknown. The sample includes about 200,000 clones, with roughly 90% observed a single time. Of the sample, around 2.3% falls within the top ten clones. Material: PBMCs or T cells enriched from blood (not recorded which). These receptors all come from a woman aged 25 to 39 who had recovered from COVID-19.

This chain joins TRBV12-5 and TRBJ1-4; weak D call: TRBD1 (6 bases). The CDR3 spans 14 residues. The ends were cut back, 6 bases at V and 2 bases at J, with 10 bases in the middle. CDR1 and CDR2 (germline): LGHNT, FRNRAP. CDR3 coding DNA: TGTGCTAGTGGCCAGGGGAGTACTAATGAAAAACTGTTTTTT. Its protein product is CASGQGSTNEKLFF.

The rearrangement joins TRBV5-4 to TRBJ2-7; 8 bases map to TRBD2. Germline V gene data show CDR1 as SGHNT and CDR2 as YYREEE (reference sequence). There are 16 residues in the CDR3. V shed 1 base and J 0 bases; nucleotides not matched to a gene: 6. As DNA, the CDR3 is TGTGCCAGCAGCTTGTATAGCGGGGCCAGCTCCTACGAGCAGTACTTC. This translates into CASSLYSGASSYEQYF.

The chain combines TRBV12-3 or TRBV12-4 with TRBJ1-2, with D possibly being TRBD1 (6 bases). V was pared by 5 bases and J by 4 bases, with 11 bases between. The CDR3 is 13 residues long. In nucleotides, the CDR3 is TGTGCCAGCAGTCCCACAGGGTCCTATGGCTACACCTTC. Its translation: CASSPTGSYGYTF.

The chain employs TRBV5-1 and TRBJ1-3; a weak D match, TRBD1 (6 bases). Germline V CDR1 and CDR2: SGHRS, YFSETQ. The length of the CDR3 is 16 residues. V lost 0 bases and J 7 bases, leaving 17 bases between the germline ends. CDR3 DNA sequence: TGCGCCAGCAGCTTGGAGGGCAGGGGCTACCCCAACACCATATATTTT. Translating gives CASSLEGRGYPNTIYF.

The J gene is TRBJ1-1, the V gene TRBV5-5; 12 nucleotides align to TRBD1. V trimming: 2 bases; J trimming: 0 bases; junction bases outside the gene matches: 5. Germline assignment: CDR1 SGHKS and CDR2 YYEKEE (reference sequence). This CDR3 region has 17 residues. This CDR3 is CASSFKGQGAMNTEAFF. The CDR3, as DNA: TGTGCCAGCAGCTTTAAGGGACAGGGGGCCATGAACACTGAAGCTTTCTTT.

The chain recombines TRBV6-5 with TRBJ2-1, with D possibly being TRBD2 (7 bases). Germline loops: CDR1 MNHEY, CDR2 SVGAGI. This CDR3 contains 14 residues. V was pared by 6 bases and J by 7 bases, with 16 bases between. CDR3 sequence reads: CASRAGASDNEQFF. The CDR3 bases are TGTGCCAGCAGGGCGGGGGCAAGTGATAATGAGCAGTTCTTC.

The CDR3 DNA follows: TGTGCCAGCAGCTTTATGGGAAACACCATATATTTT. This sequence encodes CASSFMGNTIYF. The chain carries TRBV11-2 and TRBJ1-3; D is undetermined. The V and J ends lost 3 bases and 4 bases respectively, with 4 bases between them. From germline, CDR1 is SGHAT and CDR2 FQNNGV. This CDR3 is 12 amino acids long.

This chain links TRBV28 with TRBJ1-2; 7 bases are a match to TRBD1. Trimming at V came to 4 bases and at J to 2 bases, leaving 7 bases not matched to a gene. CDR1 is MDHEN, CDR2 SYDVKM, per germline. This CDR3 region has 15 residues. CDR3 residues: CASSSRGVGNYGYTF. CDR3 DNA: TGTGCCAGCAGTTCCAGGGGGGTAGGGAACTATGGCTACACCTTC.

This clone has just one count. The rearrangement uses TRBV9 and TRBJ1-2; 11 nucleotides line up with TRBD1. Germline values: CDR1 SGDLS, CDR2 YYNGEE. CDR3 length: 16 amino acids. Germline trimming cut 0 bases from V and 4 bases from J; bases unmatched to any gene: 5. In DNA, the CDR3 is TGTGCCAGCAGCGTAGAAGGACAGGGGGCGGGCTATGGCTACACCTTC. Translation gives CASSVEGQGAGYGYTF.

V usage is TRBV2 and J usage is TRBJ2-3, with 9 bases fitting TRBD2. Germline CDR1 and CDR2: SNHLY and FYNNEI. This CDR3 is 15 amino acids long. After removal of 6 bases from V and 2 bases from J, the junction contained 6 bases not matched to a gene. Here the CDR3 reads CASSPLAGNTDTQYF. The CDR3 DNA is TGTGCCAGCAGCCCCCTAGCGGGGAACACAGATACGCAGTATTTT.

The chain combines TRBV19 with TRBJ1-1, with 9 bases lining up with TRBD1. The CDR3 runs 19 residues. CDR1 is LNHDA and CDR2 is SQIVND in the germline V gene (reference sequence). The junction had 21 bases not matched to a gene; V was cut back by 6 bases and J by 4 bases. CDR3 residues: CASSPIPGQGFYVATEAFF. The CDR3 DNA follows: TGTGCCAGTAGCCCGATTCCGGGACAGGGATTTTATGTCGCCACTGAAGCTTTCTTT.

J is TRBJ2-7 and V is TRBV11-3, with 12 bases matching TRBD1. In germline, CDR1 is SGHNT, CDR2 YENEEA. V lost 5 bases, J lost 3 bases, and 5 bases stayed unmatched. This CDR3 has 15 residues. CDR3 protein: CASSNRDRGLYEQYF. The CDR3 nucleotides read TGTGCCAGCAGCAATCGGGACAGGGGGCTCTACGAGCAGTACTTC.

DNA for the CDR3: TGTGCCAGTAGCACGACAGGGGGCACTGAAGCTTTCTTT. It specifies CASSTTGGTEAFF. This chain joins TRBV19 and TRBJ1-1; 9 bases line up with TRBD1. J lost 4 bases, V lost 6 bases, and 3 bases had no gene match. The CDR3 contains 13 residues. Germline assignment: CDR1 LNHDA and CDR2 SQIVND (reference sequence).

The chain combines TRBV2 with TRBJ2-7; a weak D match, TRBD1 (6 bases). V gave up 1 base and J gave up 0 bases, with 7 bases separating them. Germline lookup yields CDR1 SNHLY and CDR2 FYNNEI. The CDR3 consists of 14 residues. The CDR3 sequence: CASSEGQVSYEQYF. DNA of the CDR3: TGTGCCAGCAGTGAAGGACAGGTCTCCTACGAGCAGTACTTC.

This clone showed up just once. This sequence joins TRBV19 and TRBJ1-5; D gene uncertain. Trimming shortened V by 3 bases and J by 0 bases, and 9 bases separated the two germline ends. CDR3 length equals 15 residues. Looked up from germline, CDR1 is LNHDA and CDR2 is SQIVND (reference sequence). Here the CDR3 DNA reads TGTGCCAGTAGTATTTCGGGTAATAGCAATCAGCCCCAGCATTTT. This gives the protein CASSISGNSNQPQHF.

This clone was detected once. This chain links TRBV7-9 with TRBJ1-2, with no clear D. Germline V gene lookup returns CDR1 SEHNR and CDR2 FQNEAQ (reference sequence). This CDR3 comprises 13 residues. Trimming cost V 4 bases and J 5 bases, with 11 bases left between them. The CDR3 DNA follows: TGTGCCAGCAGCTCCGGCGGGTTATATGGCTACACCTTC. Its translation is CASSSGGLYGYTF.

This chain connects TRBV19 to TRBJ1-4; D might be TRBD1 (5 bases). This CDR3 region has 16 residues. V lost 5 bases, J lost 7 bases, and 20 bases lay in between. Per germline, CDR1 LNHDA and CDR2 SQIVND (reference sequence). CDR3 in amino acids: CASSQGLLTSGEKLFF. The CDR3 DNA reads TGTGCCAGTAGTCAGGGCCTATTGACCTCTGGTGAAAAACTGTTTTTT.

The chain is built from TRBV2 and TRBJ1-6; D might be TRBD1 (5 bases). This CDR3 comprises 14 residues. Germline CDR1 is SNHLY and CDR2 is FYNNEI. V dropped 2 bases and J dropped 7 bases, with 9 bases sitting between them. The CDR3 sequence is CASSEQGGNSPLHF. CDR3 coding DNA: TGTGCCAGCAGTGAACAGGGCGGCAATTCACCCCTCCACTTT.

The chain is built from TRBV12-3 or TRBV12-4 and TRBJ2-7, with a tentative D call TRBD1 (5 bases). Trimming pared 1 base from V and 3 bases from J, leaving 7 bases between. The CDR3 is 13 amino acids. The CDR3 nucleotides read TGTGCCAGCAGTTTAGACCAGGGCTACGAGCAGTACTTC. It specifies CASSLDQGYEQYF.

This clone was seen once. CDR3 in DNA: TGTGCCAGCAGCTCAACAGGGGTAGGGGGCTACACCTTC. As protein: CASSSTGVGGYTF. This chain uses TRBV7-2 with TRBJ1-2, with TRBD1 matching 7 bases. The V and J ends lost 4 bases and 8 bases, in that order; junction bases with no gene match: 7. The CDR3 spans 13 residues. Germline assignment: CDR1 SGHTA and CDR2 FQGNSA. Supplemented by reference TRBV7-2 and TRBJ1-2, the full variable domain reads GAGVSQSPSNKVTEKGKDVELRCDPISGHTALYWYRQSLGQGLEFLIYFQGNSAPDKSGLPSDRFSAERTGGSVSTLTIQRTQQEDSAVYLCASSSTGVGGYTFGSGTRLTVV.

The gene calls are TRBV9 and TRBJ1-3; weak D call: TRBD1 (5 bases). V was clipped by 0 bases and J by 3 bases, with 13 bases between them. CDR3 length: 16 residues. The germline gives CDR1 SGDLS, CDR2 YYNGEE. The CDR3 sequence is CASSVAGGMGGNTIYF. The CDR3 coding sequence is TGTGCCAGCAGCGTAGCGGGGGGAATGGGTGGAAACACCATATATTTT.

The genes are TRBV12-3 or TRBV12-4 and TRBJ2-1; TRBD1 matches at 7 bases. CDR3 length: 13 residues. V lost 10 bases, J lost 8 bases, and 11 bases stayed unmatched. The CDR3 DNA follows: TGTGCCACCAAGAGTAGGGGGCACCATGAGCAGTTCTTC. Its translation is CATKSRGHHEQFF.

This clone was detected once. The chain joins TRBV9 to TRBJ1-3; D remains ambiguous. V lost 3 bases, J lost 3 bases, and 13 bases lay in between. CDR3 length equals 15 residues. In germline, CDR1 is SGDLS, CDR2 YYNGEE. Here the CDR3 DNA reads TGTGCCAGCAGCGCCACCGGAGGAGGTGGAAACACCATATATTTT. As protein: CASSATGGGGNTIYF.

The chain combines TRBV30 with TRBJ2-7, with a weak D call TRBD2 (5 bases). The germline CDR1 and CDR2 sequences are GTSNPN and SVGIG (reference sequence). The germline V and J ends were trimmed by 2 bases and 0 bases, with 14 bases remaining between them. CDR3 size: 15 residues. The CDR3, as DNA: TGTGCCTGGAGTAGAGTAGCGATTCTCTCCTACGAGCAGTACTTC. The encoded protein is CAWSRVAILSYEQYF.

This rearrangement joins TRBV4-2 to TRBJ2-1, with 15 bases lining up with TRBD2. The J segment lost 7 bases and the V segment lost 1 base, leaving 2 bases of the junction unmatched. This CDR3 region has 16 residues. The germline V gene has CDR1 LGHNA and CDR2 YNFKEQ. As DNA, the CDR3 is TGTGCCAGCAGCCAAGGGACTAGCGGGGGGGTGAATGAGCAGTTCTTC. Translating it yields CASSQGTSGGVNEQFF.